This note documents a single T cell receptor (beta chain) sequence. This receptor's antigen is unknown. No clone much larger than this one lies a single base away; base qualities are absent. The immunoSEQ Assay, a bias-controlled multiplex PCR, was used to amplify TCRbeta CDR3 regions from genomic DNA. The original pipeline was this. Within the assay, amplification of reference gene primers was used to estimate how many nucleated cells each sample contained. To quantify the absolute abundance of each unique TCRbeta CDR3 rearrangement, sequence reads were collapsed and filtered. For each sample, productive Simpson clonality was calculated by taking the square root of Simpson's diversity index across productive rearrangements. What TCRdb holds here is the immuneACCESS table cut down to in-frame rearrangements. Part of the clones is not present; checked against another copy, under half of the missing clones reflect an unresolved V gene, and the others are unexplained. Clone size and the V and J calls come from that table; the DNA yielded D and trimming. This sample holds some 70,000 clones; 80% to 95% were observed only once. The ten largest clones add up to more than 0.4% of the sample.

CDR1 is given as MNHNY and CDR2 as SVGAGI, both from the germline V gene (reference sequence). The CDR3 starts with the cysteine, ends with the phenylalanine, and has 15 residues. The retained sequence is limited to the CDR3, 45 bases, with the frame set at the first base. V drops 6 bases and J drops 2 bases, leaving 13 bases in between. The data are from a study of blood T cell repertoires in COVID-19 (dated by TCRdb to 2019 to 2021). About the full investigation: The collaborator samples originated in the United States, Italy and Spain and spanned the acute and convalescent phases of COVID-19. Where available, HLA class I and class II types were taken from metadata supplied by the sample provider and were not determined by assay-based typing. Samples came from the ongoing ImmuneRACE study (first 160 participants) plus 1,254 subjects from 6 global collaborators. Deeply sampled blood TCRbeta repertoires from subjects exposed to, actively infected with, or recovered from COVID-19 were included in the dataset. Nearly every sample came with metadata listing a de-identified subject ID, COVID-19 status, age in years and sex. The prospective study material was composed of cDNA or gDNA derived from T cells, B-cell-depleted T cells, or PBMCs. A freely available public database, intended as a resource for researchers studying the immune response to SARS-CoV-2, is where the repertoires were released.

At one collaborating source in Seattle, patients were enrolled during active infection and were followed longitudinally through the course of disease. Each collaborating institution followed its own protocols to collect whole blood in K2EDTA tubes. For TCRbeta analysis, collaborators shipped samples as frozen whole blood, isolated PBMCs, or DNA extracted from either of those sample types. Findings and caveats that apply to the study as a whole: The quantity of clinical and demographic metadata differed by source and by participant and was supplied without curation.

The chain is made from TRBV6-6 and TRBJ1-4; matching of 5 bases hints at TRBD1 as the D gene. Input material: peripheral blood. The receptor was isolated from a man between 45 and 60 years old with COVID-19, enrolled during active disease. The CDR3 protein sequence reads: CASSQSRGTNEKLFF. The nucleotides are TGTGCCAGCAGCCAAAGTCGGGGGACTAATGAAAAACTGTTTTTT.